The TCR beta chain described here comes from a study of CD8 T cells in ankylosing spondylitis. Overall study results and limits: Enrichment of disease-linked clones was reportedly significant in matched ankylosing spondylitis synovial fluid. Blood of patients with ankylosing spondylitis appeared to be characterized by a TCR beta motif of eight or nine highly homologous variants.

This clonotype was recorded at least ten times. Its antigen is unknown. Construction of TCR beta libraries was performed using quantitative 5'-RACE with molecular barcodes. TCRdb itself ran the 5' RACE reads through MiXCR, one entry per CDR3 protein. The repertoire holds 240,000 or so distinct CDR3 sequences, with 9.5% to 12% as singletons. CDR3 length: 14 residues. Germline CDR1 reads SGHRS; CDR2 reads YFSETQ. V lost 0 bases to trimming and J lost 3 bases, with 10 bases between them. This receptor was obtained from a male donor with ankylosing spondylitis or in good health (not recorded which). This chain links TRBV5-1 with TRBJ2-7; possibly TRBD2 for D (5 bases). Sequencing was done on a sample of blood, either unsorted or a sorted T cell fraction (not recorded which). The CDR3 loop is CASSLAAERYEQYF. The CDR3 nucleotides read TGCGCCAGCAGCTTGGCAGCGGAACGCTACGAGCAGTACTTC.